This T cell receptor beta chain was recorded in a study of T cell responses to AZD1222 COVID-19 vaccine. V gave up 1 base and J gave up 4 bases, with 7 bases separating them. Germline V gene sequence: CDR1 MNHEY, CDR2 SMNVEV (reference sequence). This CDR3 region has 13 residues. The protocol was immunoSEQ multiplex PCR, while the TCRdb copy is restricted to in-frame clones and leaves out a portion. Of about 110,000 clones listed, around nine tenths are singletons. The TCR comes from an adult in good health. The chain couples TRBV27 to TRBJ1-2; D possibly corresponds to TRBD1 (5 bases). The source material was peripheral blood, sampled on day 0 of AZD1222 vaccination. Here the CDR3 reads CASSLWQGYGYTF. For the CDR3, the DNA is TGTGCCAGCAGTTTATGGCAGGGCTATGGCTACACCTTC.